This is a list of T cell receptor beta chains from one sample in a study of regulatory T cells in long-lasting Graves disease. TCRdb re-called the multiplex PCR reads through MiXCR, storing one row per CDR3 protein. Here the sample spans 400,000 to 500,000 distinct CDR3 sequences, more than 20% being singletons. Source: peripheral blood mononuclear cells (PBMCs), taken when the disease was refractory, from a patient treated with antithyroid drugs. These receptors were obtained from a female donor with Graves disease. The CDR3 runs from the conserved cysteine through the conserved F or W. The order of the fields is D gene, clone size, CDR3 length, J gene, V gene, CDR3 DNA, CDR3 protein. D genes are given only for firm matches. Not every row has a clone size; where given, it reads once, few, many or a size class.

-	-	15	TRBJ2-7	TRBV20-1	TGCAGTGCTACCAAAGGACAGAGAAGGTATTACGAGCAGTACTTC	CSATKGQRRYYEQYF
TRBD1	many	16	TRBJ2-5	TRBV28	TGTGCCAGCAGTTTACGACAGGGGCCCCGAGGAGAGACCCAGTACTTC	CASSLRQGPRGETQYF
-	few	14	TRBJ2-7	TRBV7-2	TGTGCCAGCAGCTTAGCCGCAGATCTCTACGAGCAGTACTTC	CASSLAADLYEQYF
TRBD1	few	16	TRBJ2-5	TRBV5-6	TGTGCCAGCAGCTACCCGGACAGGGTCAATCAAGAGACCCAGTACTTC	CASSYPDRVNQETQYF
-	few	11	TRBJ1-1	TRBV19	TGTGCCAGTAGTGTCGACTTAGAAGCTTTCTTT	CASSVDLEAFF
-	-	14	TRBJ1-1	TRBV3-1	TGTGCCAGCACCCTGAACAGCATGAACACTGAAGCTTTCTTT	CASTLNSMNTEAFF
-	many	13	TRBJ2-7	TRBV7-3	TGTGCCAGCAGCTTATCCTTGCTCTACGAGCAGTACTTC	CASSLSLLYEQYF
TRBD1	few	17	TRBJ1-6	TRBV7-2	TGTGCCAGCAGCTCCCCCCGGACAGGGGATTATAATTCACCCCTCCACTTT	CASSSPRTGDYNSPLHF
-	-	16	TRBJ2-2	TRBV24-1	TGTGCCACCAGTGATTTAGGCGGGGCGAACACCGGGGAGCTGTTTTTT	CATSDLGGANTGELFF
-	few	16	TRBJ2-7	TRBV7-6	TGTGCCAGCAGCTTAGATTCGGCGGGTATGTCCTACGAGCAGTACTTC	CASSLDSAGMSYEQYF
-	few	11	TRBJ1-5	TRBV20-1	TGCAGTGCCGCGGGCAATCAGCCCCAGCATTTT	CSAAGNQPQHF
TRBD2	-	16	TRBJ2-2	TRBV27	TGTGCCAGCAGTTTATATCAACTAGCGGGAGGAGGGGAGCTGTTTTTT	CASSLYQLAGGGELFF
-	few	16	TRBJ1-2	TRBV4-1	TGCGCCAGCAGCCAAGGGTCGCAACCCCTCAACTATGGCTACACCTTC	CASSQGSQPLNYGYTF
TRBD2	-	17	TRBJ2-2	TRBV7-8	TGTGCCAGCAGGATAATAGCGGGAGGCGCGAACACCGGGGAGCTGTTTTTT	CASRIIAGGANTGELFF
-	-	14	TRBJ2-7	TRBV7-9	TGTGCCAGCAGCTTAGGGACAGCGACGCGCGAGCAGTACTTC	CASSLGTATREQYF
TRBD2	-	16	TRBJ2-5	TRBV12-5	TGTGCTAGTGGTCTCCCTAGCGGGAGTGGGGGGGAGACCCAGTACTTC	CASGLPSGSGGETQYF
TRBD1	-	16	TRBJ2-5	TRBV7-9	TGTGCCAGCTCAAACGCGGGAGGGACAGGGGGAGAGACCCAGTACTTC	CASSNAGGTGGETQYF
-	many	11	TRBJ2-5	TRBV28	TGTGCCAGCAGTATCACAAGTACCCAGTACTTC	CASSITSTQYF
TRBD2	many	16	TRBJ2-2	TRBV27	TGTGCCAGCAGTCCGGTAGCGGGAGGGAACACCGGGGAGCTGTTTTTT	CASSPVAGGNTGELFF
-	-	14	TRBJ1-1	TRBV20-1	TGCAGTGCTAGAGATCTGGAGTGGGACACTGAAGCTTTCTTT	CSARDLEWDTEAFF
-	many	13	TRBJ2-7	TRBV27	TGTGCCAGCAGTTTCGGGCAGGGTACCGAGCAGTACTTC	CASSFGQGTEQYF
TRBD1	-	15	TRBJ1-2	TRBV5-1	TGCGCCAGCAGCTTGCAAGGGACAGGGGGGTATGGCTACACCTTC	CASSLQGTGGYGYTF
-	-	13	TRBJ1-2	TRBV2	TGTGCCAGCAGTGAATATAAAGGGACTGGCTACACCTTC	CASSEYKGTGYTF
-	-	17	TRBJ2-5	TRBV7-9	TGTGCCAGCAGCTTAACAAGGGATATTTGGTACCAAGAGACCCAGTACTTC	CASSLTRDIWYQETQYF
-	-	17	TRBJ1-4	TRBV5-6	TGTGCCAGCAGCTTGTCGGGCAGGGAGCGAACTAATGAAAAACTGTTTTTT	CASSLSGRERTNEKLFF
-	many	13	TRBJ1-2	TRBV3-1	TGTGCCAGCAGCCAGGGGCCGGGATATGGCTACACCTTC	CASSQGPGYGYTF
TRBD1	few	15	TRBJ2-7	TRBV7-9	TGTGCCAGCAGCTTTTTTGGGACAGAGTCCTACGAGCAGTACTTC	CASSFFGTESYEQYF
-	few	11	TRBJ2-2	TRBV6-1	TGTGCCAGCTCCCACCCCGGGGAGCTGTTTTTT	CASSHPGELFF
TRBD2	few	13	TRBJ2-5	TRBV5-1	TGCGCCAGCAGCGCAAGGACTAGAGAGACCCAGTACTTC	CASSARTRETQYF
-	many	12	TRBJ2-5	TRBV18	TGTGCCAGCTCACCAAACGAAGAGACCCAGTACTTC	CASSPNEETQYF
-	-	14	TRBJ1-2	TRBV28	TGTGCCAGCAGTTTATTTGTACAGTGGTATGGCTACACCTTC	CASSLFVQWYGYTF
TRBD2	many	14	TRBJ2-5	TRBV7-8	TGTGCCAGCAGCTTGACTAGCGGCCAAGAGACCCAGTACTTC	CASSLTSGQETQYF
-	-	13	TRBJ1-3	TRBV20-1	TGCAGTGCTACGGGTTTAGCTGGAAACACCATATATTTT	CSATGLAGNTIYF
-	-	13	TRBJ2-7	TRBV20-1	TGCAGTGCTTTACGTCCGTCACCCTACGAGCAGTGCTTC	CSALRPSPYEQCF
-	many	14	TRBJ2-7	TRBV6-1	TGTGCCACCAAAAGGAATAGCTATCACTACGAGCAGTACTTC	CATKRNSYHYEQYF
-	many	16	TRBJ1-5	TRBV28	TGTGCCAGCAGTTTGGGTGGAAGGCACGTACGACGGCCCCAGCATTTT	CASSLGGRHVRRPQHF
-	few	12	TRBJ1-1	TRBV29-1	TGCAGCGTGTACAGGGTGAACACTGAAGCTTTCTTT	CSVYRVNTEAFF
TRBD2	few	16	TRBJ2-2	TRBV10-1	TGCGCCAGCAGTGAGACTAGCGGGATGGGGACCGGGGAGCTGTTTTTT	CASSETSGMGTGELFF
-	few	14	TRBJ1-4	TRBV6-1	TGTGCCAGCAGTAACCCTACCCCTAATGAAAAACTGTTTTTT	CASSNPTPNEKLFF
-	-	14	TRBJ1-2	TRBV7-8	TGTGCCAGCAGCCCAGCCCCCCGGGCCCCTGGCTACACCTTC	CASSPAPRAPGYTF
-	few	12	TRBJ1-1	TRBV6-1	TGTGCCAGCAGAGAAGGGACTGCTGAAGCTTTCTTT	CASREGTAEAFF
TRBD1	many	19	TRBJ2-5	TRBV7-9	TGTGCCAGCAGCTTAGCGGAACTCACGGGACAGGTTATACGAACGTCCCAGTACTTC	CASSLAELTGQVIRTSQYF
-	many	17	TRBJ1-2	TRBV6-1	TGTGCCAGCTTGGGGACCAAGTGGCACCACAACTACTATGGCTACACCTTC	CASLGTKWHHNYYGYTF
-	-	17	TRBJ2-1	TRBV24-1	TGTGCCACCAGTGATTTCAACAGAAGTAGCTCCTACAATGAGCAGTTCTTC	CATSDFNRSSSYNEQFF
TRBD2	-	16	TRBJ2-2	TRBV13	TGTGCCAGCAGCCCTTGGACTAGCGGGAGCACCGGGGAGCTGTTTTTT	CASSPWTSGSTGELFF
-	many	15	TRBJ1-2	TRBV28	TGTGCCAGCAGTTTACCAGGGGCCCATAACTATGGCTACACCTTC	CASSLPGAHNYGYTF
TRBD1	-	17	TRBJ1-4	TRBV19	TGTGCCAGCGGGGTCCGGACAGGGAAACAACGGCATGAAAAACTGTTTTTT	CASGVRTGKQRHEKLFF
-	-	15	TRBJ1-1	TRBV5-1	TGCGCCAGCAGCTTGGAGTTCAGGGACGGGACTGAAGCTTTCTTT	CASSLEFRDGTEAFF
-	many	13	TRBJ1-3	TRBV11-2	TGTGCCAGCAGCTCGCCCCCCCGGCTGTCCATATATTTT	CASSSPPRLSIYF
TRBD2	-	20	TRBJ2-2	TRBV4-2	TGTGCCAGCAGCCAAGACGGAGTCTGGAATAGCGGGGTTGTGACCGGGGAGCTGTTTTTT	CASSQDGVWNSGVVTGELFF
-	-	13	TRBJ2-5	TRBV27	TGTGCCAGCAGTCTATTGGGCCAAGAGTCCCAGTACTTC	CASSLLGQESQYF
-	-	13	TRBJ2-5	TRBV7-3	TGTGCCAGCAGTCCGAGCCCGAGAGAGACCCAGTACTTC	CASSPSPRETQYF
-	-	17	TRBJ2-6	TRBV18	TGTGCCAGCTCACCAAAAGGCCGCTTCTCTGGGGCCAACGTCCTGACTTTC	CASSPKGRFSGANVLTF
TRBD2	-	17	TRBJ2-1	TRBV20-1	TGCAGTACTAGAGATAGTGGACTAGTTCGGTCCTACAATGAGCAGTTCTTC	CSTRDSGLVRSYNEQFF
TRBD1	many	15	TRBJ2-5	TRBV28	TGTGCCAGCAGTCGCGGACAGGGATCGGAAGAGACCCAGTACTTC	CASSRGQGSEETQYF
-	few	16	TRBJ2-7	TRBV29-1	TGCAGCGTTGAAAATGGGAGAGGGGTTTCATCCTACGAGCAGTACTTC	CSVENGRGVSSYEQYF
TRBD2	few	18	TRBJ2-3	TRBV27	TGTGCCAGCAAGCGGGGACTAGCGGGAGGATTATCCACAGATACGCAGTATTTT	CASKRGLAGGLSTDTQYF
-	many	15	TRBJ2-5	TRBV12-3/TRBV12-4	TGTGCCAGCAGTTTTTGGCAGGGCGGAGGAGAGACCCAGTACTTC	CASSFWQGGGETQYF
-	many	12	TRBJ1-2	TRBV14	TGTGCCAGCAGCCACACTAACTATGGCTACACCTTC	CASSHTNYGYTF
-	few	13	TRBJ2-7	TRBV5-6	TGTGCCAGCAGCTTGGAGGGGTACGGCGAGCAGTACTTC	CASSLEGYGEQYF